Listed here is a single T cell receptor beta chain. The target antigen is unknown. Peripheral blood samples of around 9.5 milliliters were drawn from each donor. Next came a second PCR, run for 7 to 11 cycles, which used a sample-barcoded 5' primer along with a J-beta primer mix. Each cDNA was tagged by a template-switch adaptor containing 12 random nucleotides. TCRdb recomputed calls from the 5' RACE reads with MiXCR, one row per CDR3 protein. This table has 1.4 million to 1.5 million distinct CDR3 sequences, 42% appearing once. Trimming removed 4 bases from V and 1 base from J, with 16 bases in between. CDR1 is MNHNS and CDR2 is SASEGT in the germline V gene. The CDR3 consists of 16 residues. This sample was taken from a study of blood T cells in healthy people across ages. General study points: A strong correlation between TCR beta diversity and naive T cell percentage was seen. As age increased, TCR beta diversity per million T cells fell in a roughly linear fashion.

Sample: blood. V and J are TRBV6-1 and TRBJ2-5; a weak D match, TRBD2 (6 bases). This receptor was obtained from a woman aged 18-29 years in good health. This CDR3 reads CASSGLIWRAQETQYF. CDR3 nucleotide sequence: TGTGCCAGCAGTGGCCTAATATGGAGGGCCCAAGAGACCCAGTACTTC.